This T cell receptor beta chain was sequenced during a study of T-cell memory formation after mild COVID-19. Across the study: Clusters were largely donor specific.

Whole-study findings and limits: Day 15 to 85 contractors were CD4/CD8 balanced; later expanders leaned CD4+. Pre-infection memory showed some responding clones, and this suggested that cross-reactive memory joined.

Details on this clonotype: No antigen is known for it.

After 5'RACE with constant-segment primers, TCR alpha and TCR beta cDNA libraries carrying sample barcodes and UMIs were obtained. Using its own MiXCR run on the 5' RACE reads, TCRdb lists one record per CDR3 protein. The profile shows over 130,000 distinct CDR3 sequences, 11% to 15% of them singletons. This CDR3 contains 15 residues. V shed 0 bases, J shed 5 bases, and the junction held 5 bases outside the gene matches. Per germline, CDR1 SGDLS and CDR2 YYNGEE. The origin of this receptor is an adult woman who had mild COVID-19 (a few samples of this study predate the infection). Cell type and time point are not known. The chain links TRBV9 to TRBJ1-1, with 9 bases matching TRBD1. Material: PBMCs or a T cell subset sorted from them (not recorded which). Written as DNA, the CDR3 is TGTGCCAGCAGCGTAGAAGGGACAGGGAGAACTGAAGCTTTCTTT. Its protein product is CASSVEGTGRTEAFF.